This T cell receptor beta chain was sequenced during a study of T cell responses to AZD1222 COVID-19 vaccine. Only in-frame clones appear in the TCRdb table, and some are missing; sequencing was by immunoSEQ multiplex PCR. In the table there are about 35,000 clones, around 86% of which are singletons. As for this clone: Its target is unknown.

Study outcomes and limitations: With two AZD1222 doses given, Spike-specific TCR breadth and depth both rose. At baseline, seropositivity was found in only 5 to 7 AZD1222 recipients.

Germline V gives CDR1 MNHEY, CDR2 SMNVEV (reference sequence). This CDR3 comprises 16 residues. V was pared by 4 bases and J by 1 base, with 13 bases between. This specimen was peripheral blood, taken 28 days after the second AZD1222 dose. The chain links TRBV27 to TRBJ2-2, with D perhaps matching TRBD1 (6 bases). The sequence derives from an adult who received the AZD1222 COVID-19 vaccine. The CDR3: CASSSAPTGNTGELFF. The DNA for the CDR3 is TGTGCCAGCAGTTCCGCCCCGACAGGGAACACCGGGGAGCTGTTTTTT.